The 27 T cell receptor beta chains given below trace back to one sample, sequenced in a study of shared clonotypes between healthy human individuals. CD45RO-negative cells were positively selected for CCR7, leaving out terminally differentiated effector memory CD45RA+ cells. The assay was immunoSEQ multiplex PCR, and TCRdb's table has in-frame clones only and misses some. The sample contains about 1,900,000 clones, approximately 95% of which appear only once. The sequenced material came from naive CD8+ T cells sorted from blood. These receptors were obtained from a man aged 18 to 30 in good health.

The count of this clone is one. The chain employs TRBV6-5 and TRBJ2-3; D call uncertain. The CDR3 runs to 14 residues. Trimming stripped 5 bases from V and 3 bases from J, with 12 bases between. Germline CDR1 MNHEY, CDR2 SVGAGI. In DNA, the CDR3 is TGTGCCAGCAGTCAGGTGGGGTGGACAGATACGCAGTATTTT. Its protein product is CASSQVGWTDTQYF.

This sequence joins TRBV2 and TRBJ2-7, with 7 bases lining up with TRBD2. CDR1 is SNHLY and CDR2 is FYNNEI in the germline V gene. V lost 2 bases to trimming and J lost 5 bases; unmatched junction nucleotides: 9. There are 15 residues in the CDR3. The CDR3 bases are TGTGCCAGCAGTGAATTGGGGGAGGGCCGGGACGAGCAGTACTTC. The encoded protein is CASSELGEGRDEQYF.

The chain has TRBV4-3 and TRBJ1-1, with D tentatively TRBD1 (6 bases). Trimming shortened V by 3 bases and J by 0 bases, and 11 bases separated the two germline ends. Germline V CDR1 and CDR2: LGHNA, YSLEER. The CDR3 has 15 amino acids. The CDR3 DNA reads as TGCGCCAGCAGCCACGGACAGTCTTTGAACACTGAAGCTTTCTTT. This gives the protein CASSHGQSLNTEAFF.

The genes are TRBV27 and TRBJ1-3; no clear D gene. The V end lost 6 bases, the J end lost 0 bases, and 12 bases lay between the germline ends. Per germline, CDR1 MNHEY and CDR2 SMNVEV (reference sequence). The CDR3 runs 15 residues. CDR3 sequence reads: CASSLIGSSGNTIYF. The CDR3 DNA sequence: TGTGCCAGCAGCCTCATAGGCAGCTCTGGAAACACCATATATTTT.

This clone was observed once. This chain joins TRBV7-2 and TRBJ1-5, with 7 bases aligning to TRBD1. The CDR3 runs 15 residues. With V trimmed by 3 bases and J by 7 bases, 9 bases remained unmatched. Looked up from germline, CDR1 is SGHTA and CDR2 is FQGNSA. The chain's CDR3 is CASSFRDSGTQPQHF. The CDR3 nucleotides read TGTGCCAGCAGCTTTCGGGACAGTGGGACCCAGCCCCAGCATTTT.

For the CDR3, the DNA is TGCGCCAGCAGCCAAGATTTCACAGGGGCCCGGGACATTCAGTACTTC. This encodes CASSQDFTGARDIQYF. V is TRBV4-3 and J is TRBJ2-4; 7 bases are a match to TRBD1. There are 16 residues in the CDR3. The germline CDR1 and CDR2 sequences are LGHNA and YSLEER. Trimming removed 0 bases from V and 8 bases from J; junction bases left unmatched: 10.

The chain links TRBV7-9 to TRBJ2-2, with 7 positions matching TRBD1. Looked up from germline, CDR1 is SEHNR and CDR2 is FQNEAQ (reference sequence). V shed 4 bases and J 4 bases; nucleotides not matched to a gene: 9. There are 16 residues in the CDR3. This CDR3 reads CASSSNRGLGTGELFF. CDR3 DNA: TGTGCCAGCAGCTCCAACAGGGGCCTGGGCACCGGGGAGCTGTTTTTT.

V is TRBV27 and J is TRBJ1-5; D not certain. V was shortened by 8 bases and J by 5 bases, with 7 bases between the two germline ends. Germline V gene sequence: CDR1 MNHEY, CDR2 SMNVEV (reference sequence). The length of the CDR3 is 11 residues. CDR3 sequence (DNA): TGTGCCAGCGGCTTATATCAGCCCCAGCATTTT. It is translated as CASGLYQPQHF.

The chain uses TRBV6-6 and TRBJ2-7, with TRBD1 as a possible D gene (5 bases). The ends were cut back, 7 bases at V and 3 bases at J, with 10 bases in the middle. The CDR3 totals 12 residues. Per germline, CDR1 MNHNY and CDR2 SVGAGI (reference sequence). The chain's CDR3 is CASTDSYYEQYF. The CDR3 region has the DNA TGTGCCAGCACCGACAGCTACTACGAGCAGTACTTC.

The chain is built from TRBV7-9 and TRBJ2-7; D might be TRBD1 or TRBD2, each matching 5 bases. V shed 0 bases and J shed 6 bases, with 15 bases lying between them. The CDR3 contains 15 residues. CDR1 and CDR2 (germline): SEHNR, FQNEAQ (reference sequence). The CDR3 protein is CASSLARGLLSEQYF. The CDR3 DNA is TGTGCCAGCAGCTTAGCGAGGGGTCTTCTCAGCGAGCAGTACTTC.

This chain joins TRBV7-3 and TRBJ2-3, with D possibly matching TRBD2 (6 bases). Germline V gene data show CDR1 as SGHTA and CDR2 as FQGTGA. The CDR3 length is 15 residues. Between the trimmed V and J ends, which lost 2 bases and 0 bases, there was a span of 9 bases. In nucleotides, the CDR3 is TGTGCCAGCAGCTTATGGGGAGGTAGCACAGATACGCAGTATTTT. Translated, it gives CASSLWGGSTDTQYF.

The J gene is TRBJ1-1, the V gene TRBV2; D may be TRBD1 (6 bases). Germline loops: CDR1 SNHLY, CDR2 FYNNEI. There are 14 residues in the CDR3. V was clipped by 7 bases and J by 7 bases, with 19 bases between them. CDR3 protein: CASTGGPAPIEAFF. In DNA form, the CDR3 reads TGTGCCAGCACGGGGGGGCCAGCACCAATTGAAGCTTTCTTT.

The CDR3 coding sequence is TGTGCCATCAGTGAATGGGGGGATTCACCCCTCCACTTT. It translates to CAISEWGDSPLHF. V usage is TRBV10-3 and J usage is TRBJ1-6; possibly TRBD1 for D (5 bases). The V gene's germline CDR1 is ENHRY and CDR2 SYGVKD. The V end was cut by 3 bases, the J end by 8 bases, with 8 bases between. The CDR3 loop spans 13 amino acids.

The V gene is TRBV27, the J gene TRBJ1-1; 9 nucleotides match TRBD1. Trimming at V came to 6 bases and at J to 10 bases, leaving 12 bases not matched to a gene. Germline values: CDR1 MNHEY, CDR2 SMNVEV (reference sequence). This CDR3 has 14 residues. The CDR3 nucleotides are TGTGCCAGCAGACCACCGGGACAGGGTCATGGAGCTTTCTTT. It codes for CASRPPGQGHGAFF.

The J gene is TRBJ2-2, the V gene TRBV4-1; D may be TRBD1 (6 bases). V was clipped by 2 bases and J by 9 bases, with 13 bases between them. This CDR3 contains 14 residues. Germline CDR1 is MGHRA and CDR2 is YSYEKL. The CDR3 spells CASSQLEGDRELFF. For the CDR3, the DNA is TGCGCCAGCAGCCAATTAGAGGGGGACCGGGAGCTGTTTTTT.

The chain links TRBV2 to TRBJ1-2, with TRBD1 identical over 12 bases. V trimming: 5 bases; J trimming: 8 bases; junction bases outside the gene matches: 9. The germline CDR1 and CDR2 sequences are SNHLY and FYNNEI. The CDR3 consists of 15 residues. This CDR3 reads CASSTGTGGIGGYTF. The DNA of the CDR3 is TGTGCCAGCAGTACCGGGACAGGGGGCATCGGCGGCTACACCTTC.

The chain uses TRBV28 and TRBJ1-2; 8 nucleotides match TRBD1. The trim removed 2 bases at V and 4 bases at J, leaving 21 bases unmatched. Germline V CDR1 and CDR2: MDHEN, SYDVKM. The CDR3 spans 20 residues. CDR3 residues: CASSLIEMDPPGQDTYGYTF. CDR3 coding DNA: TGTGCCAGCAGTTTAATAGAAATGGATCCTCCGGGACAGGATACCTATGGCTACACCTTC.

The chain's CDR3 is CASSLLRDRYEQYF. The CDR3 DNA sequence: TGTGCCAGCAGCTTATTGCGGGATCGGTACGAGCAGTACTTC. This chain connects TRBV11-2 to TRBJ2-7, with D possibly TRBD2 on 6 matching bases. CDR1 and CDR2 from the germline V gene are SGHAT and FQNNGV. This CDR3 contains 14 residues. The V end lost 2 bases, the J end lost 4 bases, and 12 bases lay between the germline ends. The full variable domain, with the rest looked up from reference TRBV11-2 and TRBJ2-7, is EAGVAQSPRYKIIEKRQSVAFWCNPISGHATLYWYQQILGQGPKLLIQFQNNGVVDDSQLPKDRFSAERLKGVDSTLKIQPAKLEDSAVYLCASSLLRDRYEQYFGPGTRLTVT.

The rearrangement joins TRBV2 to TRBJ2-3, with D hard to call. The CDR3 runs to 15 residues. V was shortened by 6 bases and J by 0 bases, with 13 bases between the two germline ends. CDR1 is SNHLY and CDR2 is FYNNEI in the germline V gene. The CDR3 DNA reads TGTGCCAGCAGGGCCGAAGGAATAAGCACAGATACGCAGTATTTT. Translating gives CASRAEGISTDTQYF.

The CDR3 region has the DNA TGTGCCAGCAGCTCCGACGGAGACTACGAGCAGTACTTC. It is translated as CASSSDGDYEQYF. J is TRBJ2-5 and V is TRBV7-9; no clear D gene. Near its end, the DNA agrees better with TRBJ2-7, so the J call may be wrong. The CDR3 sequence is 13 residues long. The germline V gene has CDR1 SEHNR and CDR2 FQNEAQ (reference sequence).

The chain employs TRBV5-4 and TRBJ2-7; D could derive from TRBD1 or TRBD2 (5 bases each). The V end lost 3 bases, the J end lost 3 bases, and 19 bases lay between the germline ends. Looked up from germline, CDR1 is SGHNT and CDR2 is YYREEE (reference sequence). The CDR3 contains 16 residues. The chain's CDR3 is CASSWTPGTGIYEQYF. CDR3 sequence (DNA): TGTGCCAGCAGCTGGACCCCCGGGACGGGTATCTACGAGCAGTACTTC.

The rearrangement uses TRBV7-6 and TRBJ2-1; D not certain. This CDR3 is built from 12 residues. Germline CDR1 SGHVS, CDR2 FNYEAQ. Trimming stripped 5 bases from V and 6 bases from J, with 8 bases between. CDR3 nucleotide sequence: TGTGCCAGCAGCGTCCTAGGCAATGAGCAGTTCTTC. The encoded protein is CASSVLGNEQFF. The full variable domain, rest sourced from reference TRBV7-6 and TRBJ2-1, is GAGVSQSPRYKVTKRGQDVALRCDPISGHVSLYWYRQALGQGPEFLTYFNYEAQQDKSGLPNDRFSAERPEGSISTLTIQRTEQRDSAMYRCASSVLGNEQFFGPGTRLTVL.

This clone is a singleton in its sample. The genes are TRBV28 and TRBJ2-2; weak D call: TRBD1 (6 bases). Germline V lookup: CDR1 MDHEN, CDR2 SYDVKM. CDR3 length equals 14 residues. V lost 6 bases, J lost 7 bases, and 15 bases lay in between. Here the CDR3 DNA reads TGTGCCAGCAGACCCCAGGGGATGGTCGGGGAGCTGTTTTTT. It encodes CASRPQGMVGELFF.

V and J are TRBV5-4 and TRBJ2-5; D gene unclear. V was shortened by 0 bases and J by 1 base, with 4 bases between the two germline ends. CDR1 is SGHNT and CDR2 is YYREEE in the germline V gene (reference sequence). This CDR3 is built from 13 residues. The CDR3, as DNA: TGTGCCAGCAGCTTGGCGATCCAAGAGACCCAGTACTTC. Encoded protein: CASSLAIQETQYF.

The J gene is TRBJ2-5, the V gene TRBV6-5, with D hard to call. The CDR3 runs to 13 residues. The germline gives CDR1 MNHEY, CDR2 SVGAGI. V was pared by 4 bases and J by 7 bases, with 13 bases between. CDR3 sequence (DNA): TGTGCCAGCAGTTTACGTGGGCCCGGGACCCAGTACTTC. Amino acids: CASSLRGPGTQYF.

This chain uses TRBV5-1 with TRBJ2-2, with TRBD2 identical over 11 bases. The CDR3 has 16 residues. Losses at the gene ends were 0 bases for V and 3 bases for J; bases not matched to a gene: 1. CDR1 and CDR2 from the germline V gene are SGHRS and YFSETQ. The CDR3 spells CASSLGTSGYTGELFF. The CDR3 DNA reads as TGCGCCAGCAGCTTGGGGACTAGCGGGTACACCGGGGAGCTGTTTTTT.

The chain recombines TRBV7-2 with TRBJ2-5; D is undetermined. This CDR3 is 13 amino acids long. Germline CDR1 and CDR2: SGHTA and FQGNSA. V lost 1 base to trimming and J lost 7 bases, with 10 bases between them. The chain's CDR3 is CASSLDPLGTQYF. The CDR3 DNA sequence: TGTGCCAGCAGCTTAGACCCGCTGGGGACCCAGTACTTC.